This record concerns one TCR beta chain sequence. Enrollment of patients from Seattle took place during active infection, with longitudinal follow-up. Under the authors' procedure: Scientists estimated how many nucleated cells there were by amplifying reference gene primers. Data came from immunoSEQ multiplex PCR; TCRdb stores just in-frame clones and leaves some out. V, J and clone size are those of that table, while D and trimming were read from the DNA. The table lists 140,000 to 150,000 clones, over 80% of them singletons, with approximately 9% in the top ten. This sample is part of a study of blood T cell repertoires in COVID-19. Study context: From the United States, Italy and Spain came samples of acute and convalescent COVID-19.

Trimming removed 3 bases from V and 3 bases from J, with 13 bases in between. The CDR3 runs 15 residues. Germline CDR1 and CDR2: SGDLS and YYNGEE. This chain connects TRBV9 to TRBJ1-5; tentative D call: TRBD1 (6 bases). This TCR came from a man aged 25-45 years with COVID-19, enrolled during active disease. Material for sequencing was peripheral blood. For the CDR3, the DNA is TGTGCCAGCAGCGCCGAGGACAGAATCAATCAGCCCCAGCATTTT. Amino acids: CASSAEDRINQPQHF.